The TCR beta chain described here comes from a study of human T cells and chemical hapten exposure. The overall study: Small pooled library volume differences mainly caused per-sample TCR yield variation. Whole-study results and caveats: The number of TCRs over 1 in 1000 frequency stayed unchanged after DPC.

This clonotype was picked up a small number of times. The antigen remains undetermined. Individual cDNA molecules each carried unique molecular identifiers attached by the library. The authors' processing: From 23,224 to 690,600 TCRs were found per sample, with a median of about 100,000. TCRdb re-called the 5' RACE reads with MiXCR, one entry per CDR3 protein. None of the V and J calls come from the authors' own analysis; TCRdb made them. The sample has about 81,000 distinct CDR3 sequences, roughly 15% seen once. Researchers extracted total RNA from unfractionated whole blood. V lost 3 bases, J lost 1 base, and 8 bases lay in between. CDR1 and CDR2 from the germline V gene are SQVTM and ANQGSEA. This CDR3 has 13 residues.

This chain joins TRBV29-1 and TRBJ2-3, with D unclear. The TCR comes from a female donor in good health. The CDR3 loop reads CSVDLGRTDTQYF. In nucleotides, the CDR3 is TGCAGCGTTGATTTGGGCCGCACAGATACGCAGTATTTT.